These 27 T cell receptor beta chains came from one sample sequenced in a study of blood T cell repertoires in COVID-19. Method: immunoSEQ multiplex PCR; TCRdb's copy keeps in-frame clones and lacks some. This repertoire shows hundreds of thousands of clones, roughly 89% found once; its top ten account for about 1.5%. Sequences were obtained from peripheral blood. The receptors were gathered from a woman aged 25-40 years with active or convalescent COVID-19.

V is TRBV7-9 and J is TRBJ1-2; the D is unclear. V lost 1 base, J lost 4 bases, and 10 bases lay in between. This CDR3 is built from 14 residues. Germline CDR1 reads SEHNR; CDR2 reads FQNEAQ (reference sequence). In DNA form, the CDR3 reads TGTGCCAGCAGCTTAGTAGGCGGAATCTATGGCTACACCTTC. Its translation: CASSLVGGIYGYTF.

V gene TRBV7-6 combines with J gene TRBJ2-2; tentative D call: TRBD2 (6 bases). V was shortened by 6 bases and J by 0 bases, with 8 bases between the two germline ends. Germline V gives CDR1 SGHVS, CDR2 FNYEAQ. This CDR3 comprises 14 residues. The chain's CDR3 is CASRGLSNTGELFF. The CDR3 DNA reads TGTGCCAGCAGGGGACTGTCGAACACCGGGGAGCTGTTTTTT.

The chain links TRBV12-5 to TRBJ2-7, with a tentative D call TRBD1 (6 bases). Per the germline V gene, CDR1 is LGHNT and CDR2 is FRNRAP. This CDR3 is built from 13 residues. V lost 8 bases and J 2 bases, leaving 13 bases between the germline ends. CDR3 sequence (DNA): TGTGCTAGTTACCGGGACACACCCTACGAGCAGTACTTC. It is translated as CASYRDTPYEQYF.

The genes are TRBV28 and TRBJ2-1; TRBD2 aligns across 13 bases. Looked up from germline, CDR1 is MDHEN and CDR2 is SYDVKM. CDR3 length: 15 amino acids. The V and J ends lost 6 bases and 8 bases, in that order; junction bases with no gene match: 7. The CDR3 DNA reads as TGTGCCAGCAGCCTACTAGCGGGAGGGGCCTATGAGCAGTTCTTC. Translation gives CASSLLAGGAYEQFF.

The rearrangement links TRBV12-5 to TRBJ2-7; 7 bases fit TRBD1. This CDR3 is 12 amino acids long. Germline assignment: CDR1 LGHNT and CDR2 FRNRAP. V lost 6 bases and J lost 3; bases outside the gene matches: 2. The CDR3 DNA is TGTGCTAGTGGCGGGGACAGCTACGAGCAGTACTTC. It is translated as CASGGDSYEQYF.

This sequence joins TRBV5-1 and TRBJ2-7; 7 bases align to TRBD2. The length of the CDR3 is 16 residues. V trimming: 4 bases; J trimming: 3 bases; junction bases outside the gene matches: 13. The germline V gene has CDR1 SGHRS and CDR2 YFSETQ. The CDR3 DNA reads TGCGCCAGCAGCCCTGACCGGGCGGGGGTATTCTACGAGCAGTACTTC. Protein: CASSPDRAGVFYEQYF.

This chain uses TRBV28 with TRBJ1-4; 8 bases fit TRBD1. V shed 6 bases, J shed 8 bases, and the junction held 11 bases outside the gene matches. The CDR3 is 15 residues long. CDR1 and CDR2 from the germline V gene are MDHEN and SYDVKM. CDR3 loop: CASSLISTGVEKLFF. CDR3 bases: TGTGCCAGCAGCCTGATCTCGACAGGGGTAGAAAAACTGTTTTTT.

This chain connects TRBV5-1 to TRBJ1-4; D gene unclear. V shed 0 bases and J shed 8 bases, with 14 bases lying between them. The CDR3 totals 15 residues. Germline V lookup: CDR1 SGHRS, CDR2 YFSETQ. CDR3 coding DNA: TGCGCCAGCAGCTTGGATGTGACGGCCGGGGAAAAACTGTTTTTT. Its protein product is CASSLDVTAGEKLFF.

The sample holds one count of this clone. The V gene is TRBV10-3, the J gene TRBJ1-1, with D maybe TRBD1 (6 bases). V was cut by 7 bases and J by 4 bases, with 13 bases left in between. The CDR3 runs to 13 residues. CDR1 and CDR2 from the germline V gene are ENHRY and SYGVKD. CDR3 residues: CAITYRASTEAFF. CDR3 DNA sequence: TGTGCCATCACCTACAGGGCGAGCACTGAAGCTTTCTTT.

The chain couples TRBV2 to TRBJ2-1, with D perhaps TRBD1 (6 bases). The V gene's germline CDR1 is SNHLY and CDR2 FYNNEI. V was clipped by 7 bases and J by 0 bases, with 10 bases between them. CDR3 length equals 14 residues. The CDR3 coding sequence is TGTGCCAGCAACCAGGGGAGCTCCTACAATGAGCAGTTCTTC. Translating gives CASNQGSSYNEQFF.

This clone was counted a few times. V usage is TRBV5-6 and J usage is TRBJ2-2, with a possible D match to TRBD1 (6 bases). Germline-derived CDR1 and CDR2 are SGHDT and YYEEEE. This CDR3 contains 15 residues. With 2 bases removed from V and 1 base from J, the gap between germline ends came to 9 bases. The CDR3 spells CASSLGDKNTGELFF. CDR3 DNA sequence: TGTGCCAGCAGCTTAGGGGACAAGAACACCGGGGAGCTGTTTTTT.

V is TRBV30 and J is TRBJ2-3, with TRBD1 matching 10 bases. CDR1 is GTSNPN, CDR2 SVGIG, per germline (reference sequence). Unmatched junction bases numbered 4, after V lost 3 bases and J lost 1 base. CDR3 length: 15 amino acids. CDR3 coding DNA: TGTGCCTGGAGCCCCGGGACAGGGGGCACAGATACGCAGTATTTT. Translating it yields CAWSPGTGGTDTQYF.

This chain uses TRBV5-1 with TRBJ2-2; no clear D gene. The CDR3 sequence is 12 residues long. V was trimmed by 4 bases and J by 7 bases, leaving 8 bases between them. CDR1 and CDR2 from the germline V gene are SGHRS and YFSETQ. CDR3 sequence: CASSRVDGELFF. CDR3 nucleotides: TGCGCCAGCAGCCGAGTCGACGGGGAGCTGTTTTTT.

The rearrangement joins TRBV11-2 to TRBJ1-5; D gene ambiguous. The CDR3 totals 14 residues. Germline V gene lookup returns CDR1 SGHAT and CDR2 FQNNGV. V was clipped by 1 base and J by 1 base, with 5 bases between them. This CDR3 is CASSLVQSNQPQHF. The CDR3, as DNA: TGTGCCAGCAGCTTAGTCCAAAGCAATCAGCCCCAGCATTTT.

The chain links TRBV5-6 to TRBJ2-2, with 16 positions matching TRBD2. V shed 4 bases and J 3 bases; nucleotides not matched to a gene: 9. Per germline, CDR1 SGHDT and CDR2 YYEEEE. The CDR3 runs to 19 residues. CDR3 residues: CASSDTGTSGGDYTGELFF. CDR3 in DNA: TGTGCCAGCAGCGACACCGGGACTAGCGGGGGGGATTACACCGGGGAGCTGTTTTTT. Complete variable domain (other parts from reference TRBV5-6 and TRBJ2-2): DAGVTQSPTHLIKTRGQQVTLRCSPKSGHDTVSWYQQALGQGPQFIFQYYEEEERQRGNFPDRFSGHQFPNYSSELNVNALLLGDSALYLCASSDTGTSGGDYTGELFFGEGSRLTVL.

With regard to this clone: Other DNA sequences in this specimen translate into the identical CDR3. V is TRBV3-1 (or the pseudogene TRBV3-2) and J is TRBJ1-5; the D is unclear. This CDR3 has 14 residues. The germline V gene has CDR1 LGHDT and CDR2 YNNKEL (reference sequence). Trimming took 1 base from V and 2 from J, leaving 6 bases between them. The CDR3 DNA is TGTGCCAGCAGCCAAGCCGGGGGCAATCAGCCCCAGCATTTT. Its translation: CASSQAGGNQPQHF.

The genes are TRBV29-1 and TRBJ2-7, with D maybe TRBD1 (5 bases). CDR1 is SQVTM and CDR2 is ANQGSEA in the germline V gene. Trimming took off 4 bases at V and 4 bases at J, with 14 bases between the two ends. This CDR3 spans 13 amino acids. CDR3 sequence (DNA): TGCAGCGTTGTCCCGGCAGGGAATTACGAGCAGTACTTC. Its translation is CSVVPAGNYEQYF.

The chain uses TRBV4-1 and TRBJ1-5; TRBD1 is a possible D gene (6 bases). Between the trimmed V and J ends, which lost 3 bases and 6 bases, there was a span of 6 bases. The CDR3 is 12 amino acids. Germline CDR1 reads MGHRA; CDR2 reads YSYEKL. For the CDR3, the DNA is TGCGCCAGCAGCCAGACAGGTCAGCCCCAGCATTTT. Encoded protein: CASSQTGQPQHF.

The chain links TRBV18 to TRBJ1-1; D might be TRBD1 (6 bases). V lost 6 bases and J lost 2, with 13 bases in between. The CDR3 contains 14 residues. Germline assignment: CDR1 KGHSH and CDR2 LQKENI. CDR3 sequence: CASSRGQSNTEAFF. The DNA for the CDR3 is TGTGCCAGCTCTCGAGGACAGTCTAACACTGAAGCTTTCTTT.

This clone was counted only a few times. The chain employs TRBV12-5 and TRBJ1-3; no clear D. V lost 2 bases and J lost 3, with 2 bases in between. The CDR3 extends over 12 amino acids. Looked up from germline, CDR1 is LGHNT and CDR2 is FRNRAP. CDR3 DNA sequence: TGTGCTAGTGGTTTGTATGGAAACACCATATATTTT. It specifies CASGLYGNTIYF.

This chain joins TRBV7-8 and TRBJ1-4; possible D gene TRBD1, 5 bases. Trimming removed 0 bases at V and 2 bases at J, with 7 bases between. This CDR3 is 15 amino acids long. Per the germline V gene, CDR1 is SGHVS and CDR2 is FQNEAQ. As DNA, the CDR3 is TGTGCCAGCAGCTTAGCCAGGGTTACTAATGAAAAACTGTTTTTT. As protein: CASSLARVTNEKLFF.

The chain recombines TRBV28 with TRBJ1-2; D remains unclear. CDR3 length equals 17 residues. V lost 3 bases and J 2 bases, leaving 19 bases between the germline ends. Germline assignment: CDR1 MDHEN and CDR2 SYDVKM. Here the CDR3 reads CASSLVHTGQLNYGYTF. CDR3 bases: TGTGCCAGCAGTTTGGTGCATACGGGTCAGTTGAACTATGGCTACACCTTC.

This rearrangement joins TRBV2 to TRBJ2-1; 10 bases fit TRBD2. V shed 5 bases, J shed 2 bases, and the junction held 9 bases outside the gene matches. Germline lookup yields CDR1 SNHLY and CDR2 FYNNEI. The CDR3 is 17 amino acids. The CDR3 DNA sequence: TGTGCCAGCAGTCGACCACCACTAGCGGGACCCTACAATGAGCAGTTCTTC. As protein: CASSRPPLAGPYNEQFF.

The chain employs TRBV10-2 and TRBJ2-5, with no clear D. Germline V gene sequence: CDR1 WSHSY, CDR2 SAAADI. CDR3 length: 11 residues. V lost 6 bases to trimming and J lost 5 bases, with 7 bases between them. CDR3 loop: CASSVVETQYF. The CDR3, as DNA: TGCGCCAGCAGCGTTGTGGAGACCCAGTACTTC.

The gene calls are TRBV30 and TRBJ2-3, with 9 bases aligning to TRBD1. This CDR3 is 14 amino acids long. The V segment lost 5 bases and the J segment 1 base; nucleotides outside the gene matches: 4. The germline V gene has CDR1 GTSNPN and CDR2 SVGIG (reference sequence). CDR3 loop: CAWGRDRGTDTQYF. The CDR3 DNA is TGTGCCTGGGGCCGGGACAGGGGCACAGATACGCAGTATTTT.

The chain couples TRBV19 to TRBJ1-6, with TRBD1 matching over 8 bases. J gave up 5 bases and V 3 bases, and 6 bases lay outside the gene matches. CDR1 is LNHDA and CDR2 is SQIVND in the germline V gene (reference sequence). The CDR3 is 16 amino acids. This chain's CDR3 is CASSISGQGHNSPLHF. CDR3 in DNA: TGTGCCAGTAGTATTTCTGGACAGGGCCATAATTCACCCCTCCACTTT.

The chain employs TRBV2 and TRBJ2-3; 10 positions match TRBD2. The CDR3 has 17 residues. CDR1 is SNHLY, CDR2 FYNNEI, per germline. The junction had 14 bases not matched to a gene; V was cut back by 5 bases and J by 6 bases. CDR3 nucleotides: TGTGCCAGCAGTCGCGACGAAGCGGGAGGGCCCGGGGATACGCAGTATTTT. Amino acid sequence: CASSRDEAGGPGDTQYF. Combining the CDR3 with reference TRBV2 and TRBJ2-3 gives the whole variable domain EPEVTQTPSHQVTQMGQEVILRCVPISNHLYFYWYRQILGQKVEFLVSFYNNEISEKSEIFDDQFSVERPDGSNFTLKIRSTKLEDSAMYFCASSRDEAGGPGDTQYFGPGTRLTVL.